Below, 15 T cell receptor beta chains from the same sample are listed, as sequenced in a study of shared clonotypes between healthy human individuals. TCRdb's table, derived via immunoSEQ multiplex PCR, lists solely in-frame clones and lacks some. The table shows about 460,000 clones, with about 74% occurring only once. Sequencing used PBMCs. The receptors originated from a woman in her forties in good health. Some clones in this sample may be carry-over from other donors' samples.

This sequence joins TRBV6-6 and TRBJ2-5; 11 nucleotides match TRBD2. TRBJ2-7 explains the end of the DNA better; the J call may be wrong. Germline V gene sequence: CDR1 MNHNY, CDR2 SVGAGI (reference sequence). The CDR3 totals 15 residues. CDR3 nucleotides: TGTGCCAGCAGACCAGGGACTAGCGGCAGGTACGAGCAGTACTTC. Protein sequence: CASRPGTSGRYEQYF.

A few counts support this clone. Given a far larger clone just one base away, this is likely a sequencing read error. The chain couples TRBV29-1 to TRBJ2-3; D remains unclear. V was cut by 4 bases and J by 0 bases, with 14 bases left in between. From germline, CDR1 is SQVTM and CDR2 ANQGSEA. The CDR3 is 15 amino acids. CDR3 amino acids: CSVALPVTSTDTQYF. The CDR3, as DNA: TGCAGCGTTGCCTTGCCGGTAACTAGCACAGATACGCAGTATTTT.

V is TRBV10-3 and J is TRBJ2-7; 13 bases match TRBD2. The CDR3 sequence is 15 residues long. CDR1 ENHRY and CDR2 SYGVKD come from the germline V gene. V trimming: 6 bases; J trimming: 1 base; junction bases outside the gene matches: 3. DNA for the CDR3: TGTGCCATCAGGAAGACTAGCGGGAGGTCCTACGAGCAGTACTTC. Its translation: CAIRKTSGRSYEQYF.

The chain uses TRBV7-9 and TRBJ2-2, with D unresolved. The CDR3 totals 13 residues. Germline values: CDR1 SEHNR, CDR2 FQNEAQ (reference sequence). Trimming took off 4 bases at V and 5 bases at J, with 8 bases between the two ends. The CDR3 region has the DNA TGTGCCAGCAGCTCCCAGTGGACCGGGGAGCTGTTTTTT. Translated: CASSSQWTGELFF.

CDR3 in amino acids: CASSLDSDAYEQYF. The CDR3 nucleotides are TGTGCCAGCAGCTTAGACAGCGACGCCTACGAGCAGTACTTC. The rearrangement links TRBV7-2 to TRBJ2-7, with unresolved D. Germline loops: CDR1 SGHTA, CDR2 FQGNSA. The CDR3 runs to 14 residues. Between the trimmed V and J ends, which lost 1 base and 2 bases, there was a span of 9 bases. Using reference TRBV7-2 and TRBJ2-7 for the parts outside the CDR3, the full variable domain is GAGVSQSPSNKVTEKGKDVELRCDPISGHTALYWYRQSLGQGLEFLIYFQGNSAPDKSGLPSDRFSAERTGGSVSTLTIQRTQQEDSAVYLCASSLDSDAYEQYFGPGTRLTVT.

The rearrangement links TRBV28 to TRBJ1-2, with a tentative D call TRBD1 (5 bases). The CDR3 loop spans 13 amino acids. Per germline, CDR1 MDHEN and CDR2 SYDVKM. Trimming took 8 bases from V and 4 from J, leaving 14 bases between them. The CDR3 DNA reads as TGTGCCAGCTTTACGGACACCATCTATGGCTACACCTTC. Translated, it gives CASFTDTIYGYTF.

This chain links TRBV7-2 with TRBJ2-5; perhaps TRBD1 as D (5 bases). V lost 1 base to trimming and J lost 1 base, with 7 bases between them. CDR3 length: 14 residues. Germline loops: CDR1 SGHTA, CDR2 FQGNSA. CDR3: CASSLETAQETQYF. The CDR3 DNA is TGTGCCAGCAGCTTAGAGACAGCCCAAGAGACCCAGTACTTC.

The chain uses TRBV5-1 and TRBJ2-7, with D unclear. This CDR3 has 14 amino acids. Germline V CDR1 and CDR2: SGHRS, YFSETQ. V gave up 4 bases and J gave up 5 bases, with 16 bases separating them. As DNA, the CDR3 is TGCGCCAGCAGCCCAGGACGGAAGTACCACGAGCAGTACTTC. It codes for CASSPGRKYHEQYF.

Turning to this clone: A far bigger clonotype differs at one base, so this is likely a read error. V and J are TRBV4-2 and TRBJ2-5, with a possible D match to TRBD2 (5 bases). Germline V gene lookup returns CDR1 LGHNA and CDR2 YNFKEQ. This CDR3 has 18 residues. V lost 1 base and J lost 5, with 23 bases in between. The CDR3 protein is CASSQGGLAASRGETQYF. Here the CDR3 DNA reads TGTGCCAGCAGCCAAGGGGGTTTGGCGGCTTCCCGCGGGGAGACCCAGTACTTC.

This clone has just one count. This likely came from a read error, as a far larger clone is one base away. Other DNA sequences in the sample encode the same CDR3. The chain employs TRBV9 and TRBJ2-5; maybe TRBD1 (6 bases). The CDR3 extends over 16 amino acids. Per germline, CDR1 SGDLS and CDR2 YYNGEE. CDR3 residues: CASSVGQGFRGETQYF. As DNA, the CDR3 is TGCGCCAGCAGCGTAGGGCAGGGGTTCCGAGGGGAGACCCAGTACTTC.

The chain is built from TRBV6-5 and TRBJ2-7; perhaps TRBD1 as D (6 bases). Germline CDR1 MNHEY, CDR2 SVGAGI. This CDR3 comprises 13 residues. The ends were cut back, 5 bases at V and 5 bases at J, with 13 bases in the middle. The CDR3 sequence: CASSRDPGDEQYF. CDR3 sequence (DNA): TGTGCCAGCAGTAGGGACCCAGGGGACGAGCAGTACTTC.

On this clone: One base separates it from a far larger clone, so it is likely a read error. The sample carries other DNA sequences with the same CDR3. V usage is TRBV11-2 and J usage is TRBJ1-5; a possible D gene is TRBD1 (5 bases). The germline V gene has CDR1 SGHAT and CDR2 FQNNGV. This CDR3 contains 15 residues. The chain's CDR3 is CASSLGGGANQPQHF. The CDR3 nucleotides are TGCGCCAGCAGCTTAGGCGGCGGGGCCAATCAGCCCCAGCATTTT.

The chain combines TRBV6-6 with TRBJ2-5; D may be TRBD1 or TRBD2 (7 bases each). V gave up 5 bases and J gave up 1 base, with 17 bases separating them. CDR3 length: 16 amino acids. Per the germline V gene, CDR1 is MNHNY and CDR2 is SVGAGI (reference sequence). DNA for the CDR3: TGTGCCAGCAGTCCAGGGGGGGACTTATCCCAAGAGACCCAGTACTTC. Protein sequence: CASSPGGDLSQETQYF.

The V call is TRBV28, the J call TRBJ2-5, with D perhaps being TRBD1 or TRBD2 (6 bases each). V was cut by 7 bases and J by 7 bases, with 22 bases left in between. The CDR3 sequence is 15 residues long. Germline-derived CDR1 and CDR2 are MDHEN and SYDVKM. CDR3: CASNAGYEGGGTQYF. CDR3 DNA sequence: TGTGCCAGCAACGCTGGGTACGAGGGGGGCGGGACCCAGTACTTC.

The chain uses TRBV2 and TRBJ2-3; weak D call: TRBD1 (6 bases). The ends were cut back, 7 bases at V and 9 bases at J, with 17 bases in the middle. Germline V lookup: CDR1 SNHLY, CDR2 FYNNEI. There are 13 residues in the CDR3. The CDR3 region is CASTPGQRATQYF. The DNA for the CDR3 is TGTGCCAGCACCCCAGGACAGCGAGCGACGCAGTATTTT.